This T cell receptor beta chain was recorded in a study of cytomegalovirus exposure and HLA in healthy donors. The PCR ran on 60 Vbeta and 13 Jbeta primers. Profiled with immunoSEQ multiplex PCR; TCRdb holds only in-frame clones, not every one. The table lists approximately 140,000 clones, about 80% of them singletons. This clone has more than one count but fewer than ten. The sequence was collected from a male donor in good health and CMV-seropositive. Sequencing input: PBMCs.

The CDR3 sequence is CASSWTGYNEQFF. The CDR3 DNA reads TGTGCCAGCAGCTGGACAGGCTACAATGAGCAGTTCTTC. The chain is built from TRBV14 and TRBJ2-1; 7 nucleotides agree with TRBD1. The CDR3 consists of 13 residues. Germline loops: CDR1 SGHDN, CDR2 FVKESK. The trim removed 5 bases at V and 3 bases at J, leaving 1 base unmatched.